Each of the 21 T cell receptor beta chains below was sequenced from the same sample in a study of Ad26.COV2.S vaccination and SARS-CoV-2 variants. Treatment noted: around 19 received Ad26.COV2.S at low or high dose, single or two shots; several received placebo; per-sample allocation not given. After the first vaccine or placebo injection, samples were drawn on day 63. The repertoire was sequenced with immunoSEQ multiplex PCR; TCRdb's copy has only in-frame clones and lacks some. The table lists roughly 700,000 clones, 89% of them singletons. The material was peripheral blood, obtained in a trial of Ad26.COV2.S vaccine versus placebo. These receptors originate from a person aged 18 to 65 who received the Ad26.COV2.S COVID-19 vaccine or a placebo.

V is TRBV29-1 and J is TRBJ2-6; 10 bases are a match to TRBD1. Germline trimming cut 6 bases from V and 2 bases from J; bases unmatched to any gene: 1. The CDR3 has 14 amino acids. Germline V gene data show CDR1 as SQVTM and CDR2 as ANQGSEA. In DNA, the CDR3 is TGCAGCGTCGGGACAGGGGCTGGGGCCAACGTCCTGACTTTC. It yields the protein CSVGTGAGANVLTF.

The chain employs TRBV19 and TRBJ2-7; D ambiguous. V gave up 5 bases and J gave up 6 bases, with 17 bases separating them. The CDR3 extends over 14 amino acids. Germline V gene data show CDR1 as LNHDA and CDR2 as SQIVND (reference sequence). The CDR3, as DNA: TGTGCCAGTAGTTCCCGACAAACGGCGAGCGAGCAGTACTTC. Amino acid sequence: CASSSRQTASEQYF.

CDR3 nucleotides: TGCAGCGTTGCCCCGAACACTGAAGCTTTCTTT. As protein: CSVAPNTEAFF. The V and J genes are TRBV29-1 and TRBJ1-1; no clear D. CDR1 is SQVTM and CDR2 is ANQGSEA in the germline V gene. The CDR3 covers 11 residues. With 4 bases removed from V and 1 base from J, the gap between germline ends came to 4 bases.

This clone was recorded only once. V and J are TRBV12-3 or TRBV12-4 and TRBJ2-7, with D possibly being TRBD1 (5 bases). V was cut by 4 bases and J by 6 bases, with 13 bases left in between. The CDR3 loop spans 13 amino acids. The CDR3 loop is CASSSIPRGEQYF. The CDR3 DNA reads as TGTGCCAGCAGTTCCATTCCTAGGGGCGAGCAGTACTTC.

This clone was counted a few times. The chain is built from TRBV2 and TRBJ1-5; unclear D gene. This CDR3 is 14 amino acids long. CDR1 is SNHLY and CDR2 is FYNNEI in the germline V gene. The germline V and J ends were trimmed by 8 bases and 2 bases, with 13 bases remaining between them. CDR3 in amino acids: CASAAAGRNQPQHF. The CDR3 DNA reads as TGTGCCAGCGCTGCGGCGGGTCGCAATCAGCCCCAGCATTTT.

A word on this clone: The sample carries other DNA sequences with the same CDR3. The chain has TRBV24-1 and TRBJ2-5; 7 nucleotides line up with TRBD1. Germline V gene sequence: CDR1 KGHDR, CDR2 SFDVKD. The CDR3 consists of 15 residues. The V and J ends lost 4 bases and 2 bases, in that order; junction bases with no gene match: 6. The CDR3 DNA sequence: TGTGCCACCAGTGACCAAGGCAGGGGGCAAGAGACCCAGTACTTC. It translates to CATSDQGRGQETQYF.

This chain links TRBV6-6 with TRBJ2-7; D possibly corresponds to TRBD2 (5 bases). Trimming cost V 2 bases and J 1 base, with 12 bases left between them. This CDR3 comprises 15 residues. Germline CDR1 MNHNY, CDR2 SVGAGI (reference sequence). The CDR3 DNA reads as TGTGCCAGCAGTTACCCGGGAACCCTTTCCTACGAGCAGTACTTC. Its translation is CASSYPGTLSYEQYF.

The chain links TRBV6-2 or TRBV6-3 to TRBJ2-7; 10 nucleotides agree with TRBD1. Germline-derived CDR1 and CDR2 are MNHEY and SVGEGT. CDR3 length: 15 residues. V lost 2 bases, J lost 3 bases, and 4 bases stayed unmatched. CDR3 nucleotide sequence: TGTGCCAGCAGTTACACGGGACAGGGGATCTACGAGCAGTACTTC. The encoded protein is CASSYTGQGIYEQYF.

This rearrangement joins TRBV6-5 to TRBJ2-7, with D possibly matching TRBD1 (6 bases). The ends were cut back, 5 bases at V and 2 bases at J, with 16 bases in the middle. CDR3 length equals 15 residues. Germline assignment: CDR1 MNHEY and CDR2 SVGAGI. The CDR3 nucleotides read TGTGCCAGCAGTAAACACAGGGAAGGAACCTACGAGCAGTACTTC. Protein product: CASSKHREGTYEQYF.

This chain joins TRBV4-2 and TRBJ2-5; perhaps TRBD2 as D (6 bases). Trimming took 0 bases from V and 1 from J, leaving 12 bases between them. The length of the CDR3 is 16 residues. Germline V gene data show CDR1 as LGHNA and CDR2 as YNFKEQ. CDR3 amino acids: CASSQDLGLLQETQYF. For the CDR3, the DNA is TGTGCCAGCAGCCAAGATTTGGGACTGCTCCAAGAGACCCAGTACTTC.

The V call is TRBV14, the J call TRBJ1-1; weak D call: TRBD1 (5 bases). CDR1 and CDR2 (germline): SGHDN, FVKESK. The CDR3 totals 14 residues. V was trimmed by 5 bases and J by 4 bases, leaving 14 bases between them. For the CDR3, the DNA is TGTGCCAGCAGCTCCCAAGGTCAGGGCACTGAAGCTTTCTTT. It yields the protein CASSSQGQGTEAFF.

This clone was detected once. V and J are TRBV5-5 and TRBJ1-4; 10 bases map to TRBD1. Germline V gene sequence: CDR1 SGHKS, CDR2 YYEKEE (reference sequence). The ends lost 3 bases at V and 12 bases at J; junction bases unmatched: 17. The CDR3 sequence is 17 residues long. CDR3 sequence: CASSSSGTGAFFRELFF. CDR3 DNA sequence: TGTGCCAGCAGCTCCTCCGGGACAGGGGCGTTTTTTAGAGAACTGTTTTTT.

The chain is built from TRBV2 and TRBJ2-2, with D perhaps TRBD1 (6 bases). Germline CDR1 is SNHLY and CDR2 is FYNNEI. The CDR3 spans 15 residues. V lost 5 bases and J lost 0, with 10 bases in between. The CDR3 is CASSLQGPNTGELFF. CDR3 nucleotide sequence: TGTGCCAGCAGTTTACAGGGCCCGAACACCGGGGAGCTGTTTTTT.

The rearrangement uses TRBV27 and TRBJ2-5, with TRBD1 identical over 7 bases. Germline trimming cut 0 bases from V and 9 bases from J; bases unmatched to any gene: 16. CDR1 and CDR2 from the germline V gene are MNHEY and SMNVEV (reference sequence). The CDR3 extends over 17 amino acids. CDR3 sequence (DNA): TGTGCCAGCAGTTTATCTTCGTCCAGGGGGAGCCTCTGGGCCCAGTACTTC. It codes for CASSLSSSRGSLWAQYF.

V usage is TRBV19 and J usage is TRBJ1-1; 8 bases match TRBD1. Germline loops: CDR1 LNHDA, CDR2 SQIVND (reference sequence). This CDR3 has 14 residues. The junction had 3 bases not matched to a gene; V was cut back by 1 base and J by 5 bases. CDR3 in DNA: TGTGCCAGTAGTATAGGACAGGGGAGGACTGAAGCTTTCTTT. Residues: CASSIGQGRTEAFF.

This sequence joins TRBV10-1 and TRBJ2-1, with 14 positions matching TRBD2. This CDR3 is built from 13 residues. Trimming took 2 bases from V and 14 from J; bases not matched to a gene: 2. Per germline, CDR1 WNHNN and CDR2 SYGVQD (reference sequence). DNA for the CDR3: TGCGCCAGCAGTGAGGGACTAGCGGGAGGAAAGTTCTTC. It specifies CASSEGLAGGKFF.

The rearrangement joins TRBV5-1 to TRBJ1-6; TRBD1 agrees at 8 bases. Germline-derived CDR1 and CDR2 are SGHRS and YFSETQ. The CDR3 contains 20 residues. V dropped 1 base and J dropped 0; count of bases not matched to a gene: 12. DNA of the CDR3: TGCGCCAGCAGCTTGAACGACAGGGGCCCTAGCTCCTCCTATAATTCACCCCTCCACTTT. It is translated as CASSLNDRGPSSSYNSPLHF.

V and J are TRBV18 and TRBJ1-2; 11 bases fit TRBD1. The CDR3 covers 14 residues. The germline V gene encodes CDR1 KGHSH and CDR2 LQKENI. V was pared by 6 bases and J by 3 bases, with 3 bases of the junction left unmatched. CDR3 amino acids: CASSRDRGDYGYTF. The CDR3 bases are TGTGCCAGCTCCCGGGACAGGGGGGACTATGGCTACACCTTC. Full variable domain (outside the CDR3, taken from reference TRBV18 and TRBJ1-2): NAGVMQNPRHLVRRRGQEARLRCSPMKGHSHVYWYRQLPEEGLKFMVYLQKENIIDESGMPKERFSAEFPKEGPSILRIQQVVRGDSAAYFCASSRDRGDYGYTFGSGTRLTVV.

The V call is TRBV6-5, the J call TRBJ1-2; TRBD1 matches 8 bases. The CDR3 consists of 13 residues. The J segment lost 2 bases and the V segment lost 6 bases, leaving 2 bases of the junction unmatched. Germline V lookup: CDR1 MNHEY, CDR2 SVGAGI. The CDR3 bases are TGTGCCAGCAGGGACAGGGAGAACTATGGCTACACCTTC. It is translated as CASRDRENYGYTF.

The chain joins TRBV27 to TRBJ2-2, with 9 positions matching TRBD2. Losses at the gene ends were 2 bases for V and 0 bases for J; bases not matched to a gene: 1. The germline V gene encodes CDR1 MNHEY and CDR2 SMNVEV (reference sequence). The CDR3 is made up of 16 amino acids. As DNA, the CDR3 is TGTGCCAGCAGTTTAAGACTAGCGGCGAACACCGGGGAGCTGTTTTTT. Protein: CASSLRLAANTGELFF.

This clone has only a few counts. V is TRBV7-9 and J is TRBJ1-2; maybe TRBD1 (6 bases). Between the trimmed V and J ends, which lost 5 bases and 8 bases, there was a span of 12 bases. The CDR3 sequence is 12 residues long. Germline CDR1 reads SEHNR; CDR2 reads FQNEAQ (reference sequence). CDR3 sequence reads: CASSPGAWGYTF. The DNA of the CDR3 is TGTGCCAGCAGCCCAGGGGCCTGGGGCTACACCTTC. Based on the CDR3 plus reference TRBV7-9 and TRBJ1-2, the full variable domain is DTGVSQNPRHKITKRGQNVTFRCDPISEHNRLYWYRQTLGQGPEFLTYFQNEAQLEKSRLLSDRFSAERPKGSFSTLEIQRTEQGDSAMYLCASSPGAWGYTFGSGTRLTVV.